This T cell receptor beta chain was sequenced in a study of T cells after yellow fever vaccination. One entry per CDR3 protein results from TCRdb running MiXCR on the 5' RACE reads. The sample shows fewer than 650,000 distinct CDR3 sequences, 21% of them seen only once. This clonotype was counted a few times. This CDR3 region has 16 residues. Germline CDR1 DFQATT, CDR2 SNEGSKA (reference sequence). Trimming cost V 4 bases and J 4 bases, with 20 bases left between them. The source of this sequence is a man between 18 and 29 years old who received the YFV17D yellow fever vaccine. The chain links TRBV20-1 to TRBJ2-4; D is possibly TRBD1 (6 bases). Sequenced here: PBMCs, sampled around 3 weeks after the first yellow fever vaccination. CDR3 nucleotide sequence: TGCAGTGCTAACAGGGCAGACCCCGCCGGTAAAAACATTCAGTACTTC. Translating gives CSANRADPAGKNIQYF.